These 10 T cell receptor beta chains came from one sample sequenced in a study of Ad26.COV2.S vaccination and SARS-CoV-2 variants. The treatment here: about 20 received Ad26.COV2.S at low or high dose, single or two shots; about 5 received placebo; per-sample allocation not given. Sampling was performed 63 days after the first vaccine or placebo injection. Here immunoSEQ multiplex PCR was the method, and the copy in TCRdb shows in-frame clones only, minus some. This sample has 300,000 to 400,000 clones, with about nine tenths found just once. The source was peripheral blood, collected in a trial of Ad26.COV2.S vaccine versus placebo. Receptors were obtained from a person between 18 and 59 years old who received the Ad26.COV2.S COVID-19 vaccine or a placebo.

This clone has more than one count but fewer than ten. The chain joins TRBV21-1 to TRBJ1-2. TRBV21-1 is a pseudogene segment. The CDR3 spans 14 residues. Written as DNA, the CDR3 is TGTGCCAGCGCTAGGGGGGCGCCCAACTATGGCTACACCTTC. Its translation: CASARGAPNYGYTF.

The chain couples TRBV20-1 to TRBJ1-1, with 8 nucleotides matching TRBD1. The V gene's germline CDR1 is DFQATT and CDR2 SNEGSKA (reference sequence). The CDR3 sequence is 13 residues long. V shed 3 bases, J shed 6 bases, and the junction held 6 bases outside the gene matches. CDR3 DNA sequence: TGCAGTGCTAGTCGGACAGGGAGACCTGAAGCTTTCTTT. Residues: CSASRTGRPEAFF.

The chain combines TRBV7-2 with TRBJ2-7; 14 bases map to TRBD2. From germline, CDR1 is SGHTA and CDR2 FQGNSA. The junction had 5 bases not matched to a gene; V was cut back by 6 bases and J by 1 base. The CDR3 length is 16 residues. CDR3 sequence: CASSPRTSGGSYEQYF. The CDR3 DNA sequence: TGTGCCAGCAGTCCCCGGACTAGCGGGGGGTCCTACGAGCAGTACTTC. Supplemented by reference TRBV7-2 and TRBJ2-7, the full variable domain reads GAGVSQSPSNKVTEKGKDVELRCDPISGHTALYWYRQSLGQGLEFLIYFQGNSAPDKSGLPSDRFSAERTGGSVSTLTIQRTQQEDSAVYLCASSPRTSGGSYEQYFGPGTRLTVT.

This chain's CDR3 is CASTSDSYNEQFF. The CDR3 DNA reads as TGTGCCAGTACCTCCGACAGCTACAATGAGCAGTTCTTC. J is TRBJ2-1 and V is TRBV19, with D possibly matching TRBD1 (5 bases). V lost 7 bases and J 3 bases, leaving 10 bases between the germline ends. Germline V gene lookup returns CDR1 LNHDA and CDR2 SQIVND (reference sequence). This CDR3 spans 13 amino acids.

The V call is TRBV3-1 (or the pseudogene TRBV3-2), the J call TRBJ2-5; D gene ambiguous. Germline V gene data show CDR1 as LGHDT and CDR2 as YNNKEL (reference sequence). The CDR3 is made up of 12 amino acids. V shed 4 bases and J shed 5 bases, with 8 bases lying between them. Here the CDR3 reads CASSPPRETQYF. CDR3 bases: TGTGCCAGCAGCCCTCCCAGGGAGACCCAGTACTTC.

The CDR3 DNA reads as TGTGCCAGCAGCGCAACAGGGAACACTGAAGCTTTCTTT. Protein product: CASSATGNTEAFF. V usage is TRBV7-9 and J usage is TRBJ1-1; D perhaps matches TRBD1 (5 bases). This CDR3 spans 13 amino acids. CDR1 is SEHNR, CDR2 FQNEAQ, per germline (reference sequence). V was pared by 5 bases and J by 1 base, with 8 bases between. Drawing the rest from reference TRBV7-9 and TRBJ1-1, the complete variable domain is DTGVSQNPRHKITKRGQNVTFRCDPISEHNRLYWYRQTLGQGPEFLTYFQNEAQLEKSRLLSDRFSAERPKGSFSTLEIQRTEQGDSAMYLCASSATGNTEAFFGQGTRLTVV.

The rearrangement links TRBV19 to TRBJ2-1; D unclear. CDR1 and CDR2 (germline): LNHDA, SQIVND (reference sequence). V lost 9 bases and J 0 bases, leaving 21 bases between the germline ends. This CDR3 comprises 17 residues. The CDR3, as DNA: TGTGCCAGCCGCCAGACCAGTTTCCAAAGCTCCTACAATGAGCAGTTCTTC. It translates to CASRQTSFQSSYNEQFF.

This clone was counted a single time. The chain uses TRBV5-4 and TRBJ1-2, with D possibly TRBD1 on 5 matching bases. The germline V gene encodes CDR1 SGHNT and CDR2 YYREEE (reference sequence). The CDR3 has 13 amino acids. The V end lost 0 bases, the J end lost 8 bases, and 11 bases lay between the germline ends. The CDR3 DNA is TGTGCCAGCAGCTTGGCAGACAGCGACGGCTACACCTTC. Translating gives CASSLADSDGYTF.

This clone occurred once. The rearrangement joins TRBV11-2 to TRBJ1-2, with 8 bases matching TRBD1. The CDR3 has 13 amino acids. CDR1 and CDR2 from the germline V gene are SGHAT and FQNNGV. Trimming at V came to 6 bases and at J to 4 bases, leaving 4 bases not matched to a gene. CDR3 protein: CASRAGGAYGYTF. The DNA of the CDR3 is TGTGCCAGCAGGGCAGGGGGCGCCTATGGCTACACCTTC.

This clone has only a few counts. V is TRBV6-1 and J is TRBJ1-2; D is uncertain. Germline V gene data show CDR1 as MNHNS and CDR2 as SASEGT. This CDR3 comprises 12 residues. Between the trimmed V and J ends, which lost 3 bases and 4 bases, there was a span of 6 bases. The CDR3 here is CASSDPLYGYTF. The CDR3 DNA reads TGTGCCAGCAGTGACCCCCTCTATGGCTACACCTTC.